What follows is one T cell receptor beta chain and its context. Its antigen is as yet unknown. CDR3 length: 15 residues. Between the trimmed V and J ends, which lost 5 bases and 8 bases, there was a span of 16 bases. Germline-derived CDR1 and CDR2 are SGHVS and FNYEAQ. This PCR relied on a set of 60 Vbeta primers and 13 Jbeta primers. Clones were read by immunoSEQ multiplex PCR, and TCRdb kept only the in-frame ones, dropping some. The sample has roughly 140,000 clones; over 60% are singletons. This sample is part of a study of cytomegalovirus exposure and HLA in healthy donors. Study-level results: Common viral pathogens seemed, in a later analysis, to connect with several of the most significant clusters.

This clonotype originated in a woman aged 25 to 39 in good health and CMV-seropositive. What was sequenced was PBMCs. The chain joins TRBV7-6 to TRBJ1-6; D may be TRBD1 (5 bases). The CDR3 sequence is CASSLSTPTDSPLHF. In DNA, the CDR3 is TGTGCCAGCAGCCTATCGACACCGACAGATTCACCCCTCCACTTT. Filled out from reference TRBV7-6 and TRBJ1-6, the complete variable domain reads GAGVSQSPRYKVTKRGQDVALRCDPISGHVSLYWYRQALGQGPEFLTYFNYEAQQDKSGLPNDRFSAERPEGSISTLTIQRTEQRDSAMYRCASSLSTPTDSPLHFGNGTRLTVT.